Below, 17 T cell receptor beta chains from the same sample are listed, as sequenced in a study of T-cell memory formation after mild COVID-19. TCRdb ran MiXCR on the 5' RACE reads and lists one entry per CDR3 protein. The data contain 170,000 or so distinct CDR3 sequences, roughly 31% of them singletons. The source material was PBMCs or a T cell subset sorted from them (not recorded which). The receptors were sampled from an adult woman who had mild COVID-19 (a few samples of this study predate the infection). Cell type and time point are not known.

This clonotype came up a few times. The genes are TRBV4-2 and TRBJ1-2; 7 positions match TRBD1. The CDR3 sequence is 14 residues long. Losses at the gene ends were 2 bases for V and 4 bases for J; bases not matched to a gene: 4. CDR1 and CDR2 from the germline V gene are LGHNA and YNFKEQ. CDR3 sequence: CASSQPGQLYGYTF. CDR3 nucleotide sequence: TGTGCCAGCAGCCAACCGGGACAGCTCTATGGCTACACCTTC.

This clonotype was seen a few times. The chain uses TRBV27 and TRBJ1-2; possible D gene TRBD1, 5 bases. Trimming stripped 6 bases from V and 0 bases from J, with 17 bases between. CDR1 and CDR2 from the germline V gene are MNHEY and SMNVEV (reference sequence). This CDR3 region has 16 residues. CDR3 in amino acids: CASRPPGAASNYGYTF. The CDR3 DNA sequence: TGTGCCAGCAGACCACCCGGGGCAGCTTCTAACTATGGCTACACCTTC.

The rearrangement links TRBV9 to TRBJ2-1; 13 bases map to TRBD2. The J segment lost 8 bases and the V segment lost 4 bases, leaving 6 bases of the junction unmatched. Germline values: CDR1 SGDLS, CDR2 YYNGEE. The CDR3 consists of 15 residues. CDR3 region: CASSPRTSGSHEQFF. DNA of the CDR3: TGTGCCAGCAGCCCCCGGACTAGCGGGAGCCATGAGCAGTTCTTC.

Only a few counts were recorded for this clonotype. The chain couples TRBV27 to TRBJ2-7; no definite D call. Trimming took off 3 bases at V and 3 bases at J, with 9 bases between the two ends. There are 13 residues in the CDR3. The germline CDR1 and CDR2 sequences are MNHEY and SMNVEV (reference sequence). The chain's CDR3 is CASSFSTGYEQYF. For the CDR3, the DNA is TGTGCCAGCAGTTTCTCCACTGGCTACGAGCAGTACTTC.

The chain is built from TRBV12-3 or TRBV12-4 and TRBJ2-5; 10 bases match TRBD2. The CDR3 covers 15 residues. V was pared by 5 bases and J by 2 bases, with 5 bases of the junction left unmatched. The CDR3 region is CASSTGTSDQETQYF. CDR3 DNA sequence: TGTGCCAGCAGTACCGGGACTAGCGATCAAGAGACCCAGTACTTC.

The rearrangement links TRBV7-2 to TRBJ1-1; the D gene is possibly TRBD1 (5 bases). Germline V gene lookup returns CDR1 SGHTA and CDR2 FQGNSA. This CDR3 has 14 amino acids. The V gene lost 5 bases and the J gene lost 4 bases, with 14 bases spanning the gap. CDR3 protein: CASSRPDRRTEAFF. CDR3 coding DNA: TGTGCCAGCAGCCGCCCCGACAGACGCACTGAAGCTTTCTTT.

The rearrangement links TRBV18 to TRBJ2-1, with 10 bases matching TRBD1. CDR3 length: 14 amino acids. V was pared by 6 bases and J by 6 bases, with 5 bases of the junction left unmatched. Germline CDR1 and CDR2: KGHSH and LQKENI. CDR3 in DNA: TGTGCCAGCTCCGGGACAGGGGTTCTCAATGAGCAGTTCTTC. Its translation is CASSGTGVLNEQFF.

This rearrangement joins TRBV4-1 to TRBJ2-4, with TRBD2 matching 7 bases. In germline, CDR1 is MGHRA, CDR2 YSYEKL. The CDR3 covers 17 residues. The J segment lost 0 bases and the V segment lost 1 base, leaving 6 bases of the junction unmatched. The CDR3: CASSQGWGGEAKNIQYF. The CDR3 DNA sequence: TGCGCCAGCAGCCAAGGATGGGGGGGTGAAGCCAAAAACATTCAGTACTTC.

The V call is TRBV19, the J call TRBJ1-4; tentatively, D is TRBD1 (5 bases). From germline, CDR1 is LNHDA and CDR2 SQIVND (reference sequence). This CDR3 region has 14 residues. Between the trimmed V and J ends, which lost 10 bases and 5 bases, there was a span of 17 bases. CDR3 bases: TGTGCCACCGGGACCTCCCAAGAGAATGAAAAACTGTTTTTT. Protein: CATGTSQENEKLFF.

This chain uses TRBV7-2 with TRBJ2-2, with no clear D. Looked up from germline, CDR1 is SGHTA and CDR2 is FQGNSA. The CDR3 has 13 amino acids. Between the trimmed V and J ends, which lost 5 bases and 4 bases, there was a span of 8 bases. The CDR3 spells CASSPSLTGELFF. The DNA for the CDR3 is TGTGCCAGCAGCCCCAGCCTCACCGGGGAGCTGTTTTTT.

At least ten counts were recorded for this clonotype. The genes are TRBV4-1 and TRBJ2-3; D remains ambiguous. The CDR3 is 12 residues long. Trimming removed 0 bases at V and 6 bases at J, with 4 bases between. CDR1 and CDR2 (germline): MGHRA, YSYEKL. CDR3 sequence: CASSQEGDTQYF. The CDR3, as DNA: TGCGCCAGCAGCCAAGAAGGGGATACGCAGTATTTT.

The count of this clonotype is one. V and J are TRBV15 and TRBJ2-7; D is ambiguous. V was shortened by 6 bases and J by 1 base, with 13 bases between the two germline ends. This CDR3 spans 14 amino acids. The germline gives CDR1 LNHNV, CDR2 YYDKDF (reference sequence). Here the CDR3 DNA reads TGTGCCACCAGACTTTACGTTGGGTCCTACGAGCAGTACTTC. This sequence encodes CATRLYVGSYEQYF.

The V call is TRBV7-2, the J call TRBJ2-3, with TRBD2 matching 11 bases. The CDR3 runs to 16 residues. CDR1 SGHTA and CDR2 FQGNSA come from the germline V gene. V lost 8 bases, J lost 2 bases, and 9 bases stayed unmatched. The CDR3 coding sequence is TGTGCCAGCTCGATAGCGGGAGGGCCATCCACAGATACGCAGTATTTT. Translation: CASSIAGGPSTDTQYF.

This chain joins TRBV6-6 and TRBJ2-2; TRBD2 aligns across 8 bases. V was pared by 2 bases and J by 5 bases, with 1 base of the junction left unmatched. The CDR3 runs to 14 residues. Germline CDR1 MNHNY, CDR2 SVGAGI (reference sequence). CDR3 region: CASSYGGGTGELFF. The CDR3 DNA is TGTGCCAGCAGTTACGGCGGGGGGACCGGGGAGCTGTTTTTT.

This chain uses TRBV6-5 with TRBJ2-1, with D tentatively TRBD2 (6 bases). The CDR3 has 13 amino acids. Germline V gene sequence: CDR1 MNHEY, CDR2 SVGAGI. Trimming removed 6 bases at V and 6 bases at J, with 12 bases between. This chain's CDR3 is CASSSGLTNEQFF. The DNA of the CDR3 is TGTGCCAGCAGCTCGGGACTGACCAATGAGCAGTTCTTC.

The rearrangement uses TRBV12-3 or TRBV12-4 and TRBJ2-7; 12 bases match TRBD1. V was pared by 6 bases and J by 6 bases, with 6 bases of the junction left unmatched. There are 14 residues in the CDR3. This CDR3 is CASRPGTGGGEQYF. Here the CDR3 DNA reads TGTGCCAGCAGACCTGGGACAGGGGGCGGCGAGCAGTACTTC.

The rearrangement links TRBV27 to TRBJ1-5, with a weak D call TRBD1 (5 bases). The CDR3 length is 16 residues. CDR1 and CDR2 (germline): MNHEY, SMNVEV (reference sequence). Trimming stripped 5 bases from V and 0 bases from J, with 14 bases between. As DNA, the CDR3 is TGTGCCAGCAGTCCACGGACACCATATAGCAATCAGCCCCAGCATTTT. It translates to CASSPRTPYSNQPQHF.